This T cell receptor (beta chain) emerged from a study of shared clonotypes between healthy human individuals. V dropped 7 bases and J dropped 5 bases, with 11 bases sitting between them. CDR3 length equals 12 residues. Germline V lookup: CDR1 MDHEN, CDR2 SYDVKM. The data were produced by immunoSEQ multiplex PCR, yet TCRdb's version contains in-frame clones alone and is incomplete. Among around 2.3 million clones, approximately 95% were seen once, and the ten largest hold 0.13%. J is TRBJ1-1 and V is TRBV28; D is unresolved. Sequenced: naive CD4+ T cells sorted from blood. Subset reported: CD45RA+ positively selected. This receptor was identified in a man between 18 and 29 years old in good health. The DNA for the CDR3 is TGTGCCAGCATCCTCCCCGGGACTGAAGCTTTCTTT. This codes for CASILPGTEAFF.